This T cell receptor beta chain is from a study of OX40 agonist ivuxolimab in advanced cancers. Generated by immunoSEQ multiplex PCR, the TCRdb table keeps only in-frame clones and is missing some. Among approximately 32,000 clones listed, around nine tenths were seen once. There are a few counts of this clone. Antigen: not known. Study-wide results and limits: There was clonal expansion of CD4+ and CD8+ blood T cells by week 6 at 0.1 to 3.0 mg/kg.

This CDR3 has 14 residues. From germline, CDR1 is SQVTM and CDR2 ANQGSEA. V lost 4 bases and J lost 1; bases outside the gene matches: 6. Collection of blood occurred at baseline, at cycle 4 day 1, and at cycle 7 day 1. The V call is TRBV29-1, the J call TRBJ1-1; 7 bases are a match to TRBD1. Sequenced material: CD4+ or CD8+ T cells sorted from blood, taken in a trial of the OX40 agonist ivuxolimab. The sequence was collected from an adult with an advanced solid tumor such as melanoma, head and neck, liver or kidney cancer. CDR3 loop: CSVAGGLQNTEAFF. CDR3 in DNA: TGCAGCGTTGCAGGGGGGTTGCAGAACACTGAAGCTTTCTTT.